This T cell receptor beta chain was recovered during a study of cytomegalovirus exposure and HLA in healthy donors. Points from the study as a whole: The availability of immune exposure information extended only to CMV serostatus.

Despite likely unrecorded immune exposures, the donors were nominally healthy at the time of sampling. Vbeta (60) and Jbeta (13) primers were used in the PCR. Data came from immunoSEQ multiplex PCR; TCRdb stores just in-frame clones and leaves some out. Altogether under 300,000 clones are present, 81% being singletons, with the ten largest covering roughly 7.4%. The V end was cut by 3 bases, the J end by 5 bases, with 8 bases between. Germline assignment: CDR1 KGHSH and CDR2 LQKENI. The CDR3 runs 13 residues. This clone occurred a few times. What it binds is not known. Input material: PBMCs. The rearrangement joins TRBV18 to TRBJ2-1, with D perhaps matching TRBD2 (5 bases). The clonotype was recovered from a woman aged 60-75 years in good health and CMV-seropositive. The CDR3: CASSPTRDNEQFF. The CDR3 nucleotides are TGTGCCAGCTCACCCACTAGAGACAATGAGCAGTTCTTC.